This T cell receptor (beta chain) was retrieved from a study of early T cells in non-severe SARS-CoV-2 infection. This clonotype occurred a few times. The CDR3 loop spans 18 amino acids. Germline CDR1 is SGHDN and CDR2 is FVKESK. Unmatched junction bases numbered 15, after V lost 3 bases and J lost 5 bases. Unique molecular identifiers were added to individual cDNA molecules. TCRdb independently ran MiXCR on the 5' RACE reads; one entry per CDR3 protein. The table includes roughly 75,000 distinct CDR3 sequences, approximately 10% detected once. V is TRBV14 and J is TRBJ1-4; TRBD1 agrees at 7 bases. Sequenced input: whole blood. The receptor was derived from an adult who was a healthcare worker with PCR-confirmed SARS-CoV-2 infection or an uninfected control (not recorded which). The CDR3 is CASSQGAPRGPTNEKLFF. The CDR3 nucleotides read TGTGCCAGCAGCCAGGGGGCCCCGAGGGGGCCGACGAATGAAAAACTGTTTTTT.